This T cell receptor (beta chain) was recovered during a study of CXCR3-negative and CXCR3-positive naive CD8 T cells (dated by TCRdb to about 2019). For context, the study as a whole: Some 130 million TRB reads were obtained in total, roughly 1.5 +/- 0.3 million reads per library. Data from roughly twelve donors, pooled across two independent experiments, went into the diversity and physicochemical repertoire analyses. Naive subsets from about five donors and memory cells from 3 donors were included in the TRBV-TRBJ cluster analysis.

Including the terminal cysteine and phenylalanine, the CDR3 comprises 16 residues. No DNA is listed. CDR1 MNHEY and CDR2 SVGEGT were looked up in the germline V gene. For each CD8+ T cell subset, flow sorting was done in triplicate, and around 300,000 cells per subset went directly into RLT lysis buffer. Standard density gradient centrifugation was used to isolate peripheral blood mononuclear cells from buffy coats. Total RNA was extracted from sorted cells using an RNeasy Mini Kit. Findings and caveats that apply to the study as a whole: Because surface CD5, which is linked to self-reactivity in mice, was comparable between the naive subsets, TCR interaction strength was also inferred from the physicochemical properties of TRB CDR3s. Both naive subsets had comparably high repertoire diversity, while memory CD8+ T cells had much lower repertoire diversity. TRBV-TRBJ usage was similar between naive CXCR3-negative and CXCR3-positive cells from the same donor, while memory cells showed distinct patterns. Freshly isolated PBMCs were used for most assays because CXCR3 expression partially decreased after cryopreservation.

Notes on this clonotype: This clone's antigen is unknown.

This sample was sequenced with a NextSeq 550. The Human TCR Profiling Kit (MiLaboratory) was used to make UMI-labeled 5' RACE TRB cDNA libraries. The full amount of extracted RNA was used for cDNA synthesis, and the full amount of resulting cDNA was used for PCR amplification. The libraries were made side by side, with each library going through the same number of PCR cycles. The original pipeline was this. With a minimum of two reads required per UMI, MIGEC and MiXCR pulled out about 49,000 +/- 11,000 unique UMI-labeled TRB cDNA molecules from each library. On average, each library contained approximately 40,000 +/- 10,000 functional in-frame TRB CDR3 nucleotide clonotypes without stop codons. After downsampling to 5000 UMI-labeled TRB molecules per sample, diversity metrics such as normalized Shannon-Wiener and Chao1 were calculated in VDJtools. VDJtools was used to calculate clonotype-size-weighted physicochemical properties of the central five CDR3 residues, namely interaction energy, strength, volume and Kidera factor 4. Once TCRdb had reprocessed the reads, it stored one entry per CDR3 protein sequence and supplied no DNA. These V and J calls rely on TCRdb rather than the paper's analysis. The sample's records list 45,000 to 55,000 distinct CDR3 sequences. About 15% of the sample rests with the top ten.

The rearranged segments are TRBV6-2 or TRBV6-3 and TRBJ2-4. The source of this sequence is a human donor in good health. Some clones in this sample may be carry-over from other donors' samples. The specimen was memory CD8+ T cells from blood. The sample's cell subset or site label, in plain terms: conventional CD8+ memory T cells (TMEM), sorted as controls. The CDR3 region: CASSYSRKLAKNIQYF.